This T cell receptor beta chain was recorded in a study of glioma-infiltrating T cells. Study-wide results and caveats: Non-neoplastic patients had below-expected tissue-blood divergence, while all gliomas exceeded expectation. Only very few CDR3 sequences appeared in both tissue and blood.

This clonotype was detected many times. Its antigen is still unknown. TCR alpha and beta CDR3 regions were amplified from RNA using iRepertoire nested multiplex PCR. Input was 100-400 ng of tissue mRNA or PBMC total RNA. From the multiplex PCR reads, TCRdb called clonotypes with MiXCR, one entry per CDR3 protein. This sample has 100,000 to 150,000 distinct CDR3 sequences, with roughly 24% found just once. Germline V gene sequence: CDR1 DFQATT, CDR2 SNEGSKA (reference sequence). This CDR3 has 16 residues. Trimming pared 1 base from V and 1 base from J, leaving 15 bases between. The origin of this receptor is a human donor with low-grade glioma or glioblastoma, undergoing nonglioma brain surgery, or in good health (not recorded which). The V gene is TRBV20-1, the J gene TRBJ2-3; the D gene is possibly TRBD1 (5 bases). Sequencing was carried out using glioma tissue, nonneoplastic brain tissue, or PBMCs (not recorded which). The CDR3 protein is CSARGSYQGGTDTQYF. The DNA of the CDR3 is TGCAGTGCTAGAGGAAGTTATCAGGGTGGCACAGATACGCAGTATTTT.